This T cell receptor beta chain was observed in a study of CD8+ T cells in alopecia areata (dated by TCRdb to 2017 to 2018). At the level of the whole study: The treated patients, all with moderate-to-severe alopecia areata, were enrolled in an open-label pilot trial of oral tofacitinib given at 5 to 10 mg twice daily. Tofacitinib was given for 6 to 18 months, followed by 6 months of follow-up off drug to assess delayed response and recurrence. For the treated patients, the SALT score, which quantifies what percentage of scalp surface area is affected, served as the measure of disease severity. In both human patients and the C3H/HeJ mouse model, the study applied high-throughput TCRbeta sequencing to look at T cell clonal expansion in alopecia areata. On the human side, TCRbeta sequencing was run on scalp tissue and on sorted CD4+ and CD8+ peripheral blood T cells from healthy controls and from alopecia areata patients with either patchy or totalis/universalis disease. Biopsies were taken from tofacitinib-treated patients at baseline and again at 4 and 24 weeks into treatment, and several of those patients also had a later scalp biopsy. Clonality in the scalp was compared among normal scalp (n=4), patchy alopecia areata scalp (n=8), and alopecia totalis/universalis scalp (n=8). RNA was extracted with the PAXgene miRNA kit for fixed scalp, the miRNeasy kit for PBMCs, and the RNeasy kit for mouse skin. TCRbeta CDR3 regions were amplified by immunoSEQ multiplex PCR with 35 Vbeta forward and 13 Jbeta reverse primers.

V loses 4 bases of germline sequence and J loses 6 bases, and the interval between the two ends is 22 bases. Counted from cysteine to phenylalanine, this CDR3 has 16 amino acids. Only the CDR3 part of the read is kept: 48 bases, read in frame from the first base. The germline V gene provides CDR1 SGHRS and CDR2 YFSETQ. This clone was counted only a few times. Its antigen is currently not known. Base quality data are lacking; no much larger clone is found one base away. Receptor amplification or capture employed the immunoSEQ multiplex PCR assay. For TCR sequencing, RNA was extracted from every sample and reverse transcribed into cDNA to serve as template. SuperScript III was used to make first-strand cDNA, primed with a 2:1 mix of oligo-dT and random hexamers. Amplification bias was assessed with a synthetic immune receptor repertoire, and residual bias was removed computationally. As for the original processing: After raw reads were preprocessed to remove errors, the CDR3 was defined following IMGT conventions as running from the conserved cysteine to phenylalanine. Clonality was computed as 1 minus the Shannon entropy, with the entropy normalized by log2 of the number of productive unique TCRs. CD4 or CD8 identity of scalp clones was inferred by cross-referencing scalp TCRbeta sequences with sorted blood CD4 and CD8 repertoires. TCRdb stores this immuneACCESS table with in-frame sequences only. Part of the clones is absent; in the studies checked, under half of the shortfall reflects unresolved V genes, and no reason is known for the rest. That table furnishes V, J and clone size, whereas the DNA furnished D and trimming. The table for this sample lists about 160,000 clones; around 59% of them were counted only once. 13% to 15% of the sample is in the top ten clones.

The full study reports these points: The treated cohort was small, with a single nonresponder, so links between baseline CD8+ expansion and response need larger studies. During tofacitinib treatment, many expanded lesional clones remained in scalp and blood, and this persistence may partly explain relapse after treatment is stopped. Unlike mouse skin, where gammadelta T cells dominate, normal human skin contains resident alphabeta T cells that get sequenced too, which complicates analysis of the scalp TCR repertoire. TCR sequences shared between patients were less clear than in mice, possibly partly because of HLA diversity in the patient population. Compared with normal scalp, lesional scalp had higher clonality and more expanded CD8+ clones, particularly in alopecia totalis/universalis, a pattern that suggests antigenic drive. With tofacitinib, both scalp clonality and the number of expanded CD8+ clones among the top 100 scalp clones went down significantly.

The sample's time point, from its label and the paper: about 25 weeks on oral tofacitinib. According to the study, the label for this sample's treatment or condition signals: oral pan-JAK inhibitor, 5-10 mg twice daily. Peripheral blood and lesional scalp punch biopsies were obtained from patients with alopecia areata. PBMCs were isolated by density centrifugation and stained for CD3, CD4 and CD8, and CD4+ and CD8+ T cells were sorted on a FACSAria. Sequencing was performed on CD4+ T cells sorted from blood, taken at week 24, from a patient treated with tofacitinib. The rearranged segments are TRBV5-1 and TRBJ1-2; no D segment can be confidently identified. The receptor comes from a human donor with alopecia areata. The encoded CDR3 is CASSPNVAGSVNGYTF. The DNA sequence is given as TGCGCCAGCAGCCCGAATGTGGCAGGATCGGTAAATGGCTACACCTTC.